This T cell receptor beta chain is from a study of shared clonotypes between healthy human individuals. Across the whole study: CD4 naive and CD4 memory each took three plates per donor, while CD8 naive took two and CD8 memory one.

V was shortened by 4 bases and J by 1 base, with 11 bases between the two germline ends. CDR3 length: 14 residues. CDR1 and CDR2 from the germline V gene are SGHNT and YYREEE (reference sequence). Profiling relied on immunoSEQ multiplex PCR, and the TCRdb table lists in-frame clones only, not all of them. The sample yields roughly 640,000 clones, about 74% seen once. Only Caucasian adults living in Nashville, Tennessee made up the donor group. The specimen sequenced was memory CD4+ T cells sorted from blood. As to subset: CD45RA-negative fraction. The genes are TRBV5-4 and TRBJ1-2; the D is unclear. The clonotype was recovered from a woman aged 25 to 39 in good health. The CDR3 sequence: CASSVARINYGYTF. Written as DNA, the CDR3 is TGTGCCAGCAGCGTTGCTCGAATTAACTATGGCTACACCTTC.